This T cell receptor beta chain was documented in a study of T cells after yellow fever vaccination. With respect to this clonotype: Its antigen remains unknown.

With 6 bases clipped from V and 7 bases from J, the junction kept 8 bases outside the gene matches. The length of the CDR3 is 14 residues. CDR1 is SGHTS, CDR2 YDEGEE, per germline. Study-level points and caveats: Booster samples showed a return of most primary-vaccination clones (around 96% CD4, 70% to 90% CD8). Researchers report a weaker secondary response that nonetheless peaked faster, day 5 versus 15.

The study made its TCR cDNA through 5'RACE template switching. That step introduced a universal primer site along with UMIs. Via MiXCR, TCRdb re-called the 5' RACE reads, giving one row per CDR3 protein. In the table there are 250,000 to 350,000 distinct CDR3 sequences, about 6.9% of which are singletons. Sequencing used PBMCs, obtained about 49 days after the first yellow fever vaccination. V is TRBV5-8 and J is TRBJ2-2, with TRBD2 matching 8 bases. This receptor was obtained from a man aged 18 to 35 who received the YFV17D yellow fever vaccine. The CDR3 loop is CASTTGGGVGELFF. CDR3 bases: TGTGCCAGCACGACCGGGGGGGGTGTCGGGGAGCTGTTTTTT. Full variable domain (outside the CDR3, taken from reference TRBV5-8 and TRBJ2-2): EAGVTQSPTHLIKTRGQQATLRCSPISGHTSVYWYQQALGLGLQFLLWYDEGEERNRGNFPPRFSGRQFPNYSSELNVNALELEDSALYLCASTTGGGVGELFFGEGSRLTVL.